The entry that follows covers one TCR beta chain sequence. Germline V gives CDR1 MNHEY, CDR2 SVGEGT. V lost 8 bases to trimming and J lost 3 bases; unmatched junction nucleotides: 7. This CDR3 has 13 amino acids. This specimen belongs to a study of blood T cells in healthy people across ages. The second PCR ran about 6 to 11 cycles with a sample-barcoded 5' primer and J-beta primers. Each single sample gave us at least 3 million CDR3-containing paired-end reads. TCRdb recomputed calls from the 5' RACE reads with MiXCR, one row per CDR3 protein. This sample has roughly 1,800,000 distinct CDR3 sequences, with just under 50% found just once.

The specimen sequenced was blood. The rearrangement uses TRBV6-2 or TRBV6-3 and TRBJ2-7; TRBD2 aligns across 7 bases. The clonotype originates from a woman between 35 and 50 years old in good health. The CDR3 DNA reads TGTGCCAGCCGGGCGGGGGTCGTCTACGAGCAGTACTTC. Translating gives CASRAGVVYEQYF.